Listed here are 2 T cell receptor beta chains from one sample, sequenced in a study of blood T cell repertoires in COVID-19. Repertoires were generated with immunoSEQ multiplex PCR, while TCRdb's copy carries only in-frame clones and drops some. This table holds a few hundred thousand clones, 85% to 90% found once. The sample consisted of peripheral blood. The receptors come from a man aged 60 to 69 with acute or convalescent COVID-19.

The chain employs TRBV30 and TRBJ1-1, with 11 nucleotides matching TRBD1. The CDR3 has 15 amino acids. The germline CDR1 and CDR2 sequences are GTSNPN and SVGIG (reference sequence). Trimming removed 3 bases from V and 4 bases from J; junction bases left unmatched: 7. The chain's CDR3 is CAWRSDRGRGTEAFF. DNA for the CDR3: TGTGCCTGGAGGTCGGACAGGGGGCGCGGCACTGAAGCTTTCTTT.

This clone was observed a handful of times. The V call is TRBV15, the J call TRBJ1-1, with TRBD1 identical over 7 bases. The V gene's germline CDR1 is LNHNV and CDR2 YYDKDF (reference sequence). The CDR3 is 17 residues long. The J segment lost 8 bases and the V segment lost 0 bases, leaving 15 bases of the junction unmatched. In DNA form, the CDR3 reads TGTGCCACCAGCAGAGATTTTGATGAGACAGGGCGCCCAGAAGCTTTCTTT. Its protein product is CATSRDFDETGRPEAFF. Full variable domain (remainder filled in from reference TRBV15 and TRBJ1-1): DAMVIQNPRYQVTQFGKPVTLSCSQTLNHNVMYWYQQKSSQAPKLLFHYYDKDFNNEADTPDNFQSRRPNTSFCFLDIRSPGLGDTAMYLCATSRDFDETGRPEAFFGQGTRLTVV.